This T cell receptor delta chain came from a study of gamma-delta chains in newborns, infants, children. Study summary: Polyclonal expansion of innate γδ T cells after birth follows microbial exposure.

TCRdb called clones anew from the reads with CATT. The top ten hold 10% to 13% of the sample, which has roughly 2,700 delta-chain clones, roughly 50% seen once. This CDR3 spans 20 amino acids. The ends lost 0 bases at V and 0 bases at J; junction bases unmatched: 15. CDR1 and CDR2 (germline): TSWWSYY, QGS. A word on this clone: A much larger clone sits a single nucleotide away, making a read error possible.

The material was blood, obtained at baseline. This receptor was identified in a child who received the measles vaccine. The chain has TRDV1 and TRDJ1; 8 bases agree with TRDD3. The CDR3 sequence: CALGELHSWNGGWYTDKLIF. CDR3 in DNA: TGTGCTCTTGGGGAACTGCACTCTTGGAATGGGGGATGGTACACCGATAAACTCATCTTT.